Shown below are 5 T cell receptor beta chains from a single sample sequenced in a study of cytomegalovirus exposure and HLA in healthy donors. Generated by immunoSEQ multiplex PCR, the TCRdb table keeps only in-frame clones and is missing some. The repertoire has approximately 200,000 clones, 84% of them found once; the top ten carry under 7.5%. Sequencing was performed on PBMCs. The source is a young man in good health and CMV-seropositive.

The V and J genes are TRBV28 and TRBJ2-1, with 12 bases matching TRBD2. The germline V gene encodes CDR1 MDHEN and CDR2 SYDVKM. V was clipped by 6 bases and J by 7 bases; unmatched bases: 7. The CDR3 extends over 15 amino acids. Here the CDR3 DNA reads TGTGCCAGCAGGCGGACTAGCGGGGACTCTAATGAGCAGTTCTTC. It codes for CASRRTSGDSNEQFF.

The gene calls are TRBV4-3 and TRBJ1-2; D is uncertain. V shed 4 bases and J shed 2 bases, with 8 bases lying between them. CDR3 size: 13 residues. CDR1 and CDR2 (germline): LGHNA, YSLEER. The CDR3 region is CASSRGENYGYTF. CDR3 sequence (DNA): TGCGCCAGCAGCCGCGGGGAGAACTATGGCTACACCTTC.

For this clone: In the same sample, other DNA sequences code for this CDR3. V is TRBV28 and J is TRBJ1-4; possibly TRBD1 for D (5 bases). From germline, CDR1 is MDHEN and CDR2 SYDVKM. The CDR3 has 12 residues. V was trimmed by 5 bases and J by 11 bases, leaving 12 bases between them. CDR3 in amino acids: CASSPPRGKLFF. The CDR3 region has the DNA TGTGCCAGCAGTCCCCCCCGGGGGAAACTGTTTTTT.

This chain joins TRBV5-4 and TRBJ2-7, with a possible D match to TRBD1 (5 bases). V was shortened by 1 base and J by 7 bases, with 9 bases between the two germline ends. The germline CDR1 and CDR2 sequences are SGHNT and YYREEE (reference sequence). The CDR3 is 12 amino acids. CDR3 sequence (DNA): TGTGCCAGCAGCTTGCATAACAGGGAGCAGTACTTC. Translated: CASSLHNREQYF.

This sequence joins TRBV7-2 and TRBJ1-5, with D perhaps matching TRBD1 (5 bases). The V gene's germline CDR1 is SGHTA and CDR2 FQGNSA. Trimming shortened V by 2 bases and J by 2 bases, and 7 bases separated the two germline ends. CDR3 size: 14 residues. DNA of the CDR3: TGTGCCAGCAGCTTAACACAGGGCAATCAGCCCCAGCATTTT. It translates to CASSLTQGNQPQHF.